This T cell receptor beta chain was identified in a study of cytomegalovirus exposure and HLA in healthy donors. Study-level results: According to the study, around 180 TCR beta chains were cytomegalovirus-associated. Three chains linked to CMV were shown in vitro to be specific for CMV antigens.

The 120-subject validation cohort, separate from the approximately 660-subject first cohort, included the donors. On this clone itself: Its cognate antigen is unknown. The identical CDR3 is also encoded by other nucleotide sequences in the sample.

Only in-frame clones appear in the TCRdb table, and some are missing; sequencing was by immunoSEQ multiplex PCR. The sample includes hundreds of thousands of clones, about 92% of them seen just once. The ends were cut back, 0 bases at V and 1 base at J, with 7 bases in the middle. This CDR3 comprises 14 residues. Germline CDR1 is SGHRS and CDR2 is YFSETQ. The sequenced sample consisted of PBMCs. The sequence was obtained from a woman aged 30 to 39 in good health and CMV-seronegative. This chain connects TRBV5-1 to TRBJ2-5; D is uncertain. CDR3 sequence: CASSLVGGQETQYF. The CDR3 DNA sequence: TGCGCCAGCAGCTTGGTGGGCGGCCAAGAGACCCAGTACTTC.